This T cell receptor beta chain was retrieved from a study of blood T cell repertoires in COVID-19. Sequenced by immunoSEQ multiplex PCR; TCRdb stores in-frame clones only, minus some. This table has about 250,000 clones, approximately 81% appearing once. The CDR3 is 17 residues long. Germline CDR1 KGHDR, CDR2 SFDVKD. V was pared by 0 bases and J by 5 bases, with 8 bases of the junction left unmatched. The sequence was obtained from a woman older than 75 with acute or convalescent COVID-19. Source material: peripheral blood. The chain carries TRBV24-1 and TRBJ1-5, with 8 bases that match TRBD1. Here the CDR3 DNA reads TGTGCCACCAGTGATTTGCTTCCAGGGGGCGGTGATCAGCCCCAGCATTTT. It specifies CATSDLLPGGGDQPQHF.